The 8 T cell receptor beta chains below all came from one sample that was sequenced in a study of cytomegalovirus exposure and HLA in healthy donors. The primer mix had 60 Vbeta and 13 Jbeta primers. TCRdb's copy holds only in-frame clones and misses some; the assay was immunoSEQ multiplex PCR. Here the sample spans 150,000 to 200,000 clones, 80% to 85% being singletons. Sequencing input: PBMCs. All receptors come from a male donor in good health and CMV-seronegative.

V and J are TRBV19 and TRBJ2-1; D is perhaps TRBD2 (6 bases). Germline V gene sequence: CDR1 LNHDA, CDR2 SQIVND (reference sequence). The CDR3 consists of 12 residues. V was clipped by 5 bases and J by 16 bases, with 18 bases between them. The CDR3 reads CASSSSGSSVFF. The CDR3, as DNA: TGTGCCAGTAGTTCTTCCGGGAGCTCGGTCTTCTTC.

The chain combines TRBV4-3 with TRBJ2-6; D call uncertain. The germline V gene encodes CDR1 LGHNA and CDR2 YSLEER. The CDR3 loop spans 16 amino acids. Between the trimmed V and J ends, which lost 1 base and 0 bases, there was a span of 7 bases. CDR3 coding DNA: TGCGCCAGCAGCCAAGTAGATTACTCTGGGGCCAACGTCCTGACTTTC. This sequence encodes CASSQVDYSGANVLTF.

The gene calls are TRBV5-6 and TRBJ1-1; D remains unclear. The CDR3 sequence is 14 residues long. Deletions cut 4 bases from V and 1 base from J, with 11 bases between. Germline assignment: CDR1 SGHDT and CDR2 YYEEEE. The CDR3 is CASSRITANTEAFF. The DNA for the CDR3 is TGTGCCAGCAGCAGGATCACAGCGAACACTGAAGCTTTCTTT.

The chain employs TRBV15 and TRBJ2-7, with 8 bases fitting TRBD1. The J segment lost 2 bases and the V segment lost 4 bases, leaving 7 bases of the junction unmatched. Germline assignment: CDR1 LNHNV and CDR2 YYDKDF (reference sequence). CDR3 length: 15 residues. CDR3 sequence (DNA): TGTGCCACCAGCACCAAGAAGACAGGGGCCTACGAGCAGTACTTC. Protein: CATSTKKTGAYEQYF. Using reference TRBV15 and TRBJ2-7 for the parts outside the CDR3, the full variable domain is DAMVIQNPRYQVTQFGKPVTLSCSQTLNHNVMYWYQQKSSQAPKLLFHYYDKDFNNEADTPDNFQSRRPNTSFCFLDIRSPGLGDTAMYLCATSTKKTGAYEQYFGPGTRLTVT.

This chain links TRBV6-1 with TRBJ1-2; D is perhaps TRBD1 (6 bases). This CDR3 has 15 amino acids. Per germline, CDR1 MNHNS and CDR2 SASEGT. Trimming stripped 1 base from V and 3 bases from J, with 12 bases between. The DNA of the CDR3 is TGTGCCAGCAGTGAAGTACATCCAGGGGACTATGGCTACACCTTC. Its translation: CASSEVHPGDYGYTF.

The chain employs TRBV7-6 and TRBJ1-2; no clear D gene. Germline CDR1 and CDR2: SGHVS and FNYEAQ. Trimming took 5 bases from V and 1 from J, leaving 8 bases between them. This CDR3 spans 13 amino acids. CDR3 sequence: CASSLPGNYGYTF. Here the CDR3 DNA reads TGTGCCAGCAGCCTCCCCGGTAACTATGGCTACACCTTC.

CDR3 residues: CSSRTGGDTEAFF. The CDR3 region has the DNA TGCAGCTCGAGGACAGGGGGCGACACTGAAGCTTTCTTT. The V gene is TRBV29-1, the J gene TRBJ1-1; 11 bases line up with TRBD1. The length of the CDR3 is 13 residues. V shed 8 bases and J 3 bases; nucleotides not matched to a gene: 5. Germline V gives CDR1 SQVTM, CDR2 ANQGSEA.

The V call is TRBV7-9, the J call TRBJ2-7; D gene ambiguous. Trimming removed 1 base at V and 0 bases at J, with 10 bases between. In germline, CDR1 is SEHNR, CDR2 FQNEAQ (reference sequence). The CDR3 contains 15 residues. CDR3 region: CASSLVPGNSYEQYF. DNA of the CDR3: TGTGCCAGCAGCTTAGTACCAGGCAACTCCTACGAGCAGTACTTC.